A selection of T cell receptor beta chains follows, all from one sample in a study of T cells in Graves' hyperthyroidism and ophthalmopathy. TCRdb processed the multiplex PCR reads anew with MiXCR; each CDR3 protein has one entry. Of 500,000 to 650,000 distinct CDR3 sequences in the sample, roughly 18% were seen once. Sequencing was done on a sample of blood. The receptors stem from a woman aged 18-29 years with Graves' ophthalmopathy. CDR3s include the opening cysteine and the closing phenylalanine or tryptophan. A D gene is named only where the DNA matches it firmly. Not every row has a clone size; where given, it reads once, few, many or a size class.

J gene | D gene | clone size | CDR3 length | V gene | CDR3 protein | CDR3 DNA
TRBJ2-3 | TRBD2 | many | 15 | TRBV30 | CAWSVLAGGGDTQYF | TGTGCCTGGAGTGTACTAGCGGGGGGGGGAGATACGCAGTATTTT
TRBJ2-7 | - | - | 14 | TRBV6-5 | CASSYGSPSYEQYF | TGTGCCAGCAGTTACGGGAGTCCCTCCTACGAGCAGTACTTC
TRBJ1-2 | - | few | 14 | TRBV11-2 | CASSRSTDYYGYTF | TGTGCCAGCAGCCGCTCAACAGATTACTATGGCTACACCTTC
TRBJ2-7 | TRBD2 | - | 14 | TRBV19 | CASSPGTSGNEQYF | TGTGCCAGTAGTCCCGGGACTAGCGGGAACGAGCAGTACTTC
TRBJ1-2 | TRBD1 | many | 12 | TRBV2 | CASSGTGVGYTF | TGTGCCAGCAGTGGAACAGGGGTAGGCTACACCTTC
TRBJ1-6 | - | many | 14 | TRBV20-1 | CSASAGQNNSPLHF | TGCAGTGCTAGCGCGGGACAAAATAATTCACCCCTCCACTTT
TRBJ2-3 | - | many | 13 | TRBV12-3/TRBV12-4 | CASSPMETDTQYF | TGTGCCAGCAGCCCTATGGAGACGGATACGCAGTATTTT
TRBJ2-2 | TRBD1 | many | 16 | TRBV12-3/TRBV12-4 | CASSSRTGGNTGELFF | TGTGCCAGCAGTTCACGGACAGGGGGCAACACCGGGGAGCTGTTTTTT
TRBJ1-1 | - | many | 15 | TRBV5-5 | CASSSVDISGTEAFF | TGTGCCAGCAGCTCAGTGGACATCTCGGGCACTGAAGCTTTCTTT
TRBJ1-1 | TRBD1 | - | 13 | TRBV27 | CASSLSAGGVAFF | TGTGCCAGCAGTTTATCGGCAGGGGGGGTGGCTTTCTTT
TRBJ2-1 | TRBD1 | many | 16 | TRBV6-1 | CASSEQGAGGRNEQFF | TGTGCCAGCAGTGAACAGGGGGCAGGGGGTCGGAATGAGCAGTTCTTC
TRBJ2-1 | TRBD2 | many | 13 | TRBV5-1 | CASSRGDYNEQFF | TGCGCCAGCAGCCGGGGGGACTACAATGAGCAGTTCTTC
TRBJ2-2 | TRBD2 | - | 15 | TRBV2 | CASIRTSGNTGELFF | TGTGCCAGCATTCGTACTAGCGGTAACACCGGGGAGCTGTTTTTT
TRBJ1-5 | - | - | 15 | TRBV2 | CASSALDSFNQPQHF | TGTGCCAGCAGTGCCCTAGACAGTTTTAATCAGCCCCAGCATTTT
TRBJ2-1 | TRBD2 | few | 16 | TRBV10-2 | CASSEPPSGSSNEQFF | TGCGCCAGCAGTGAGCCCCCCAGCGGGAGTAGCAATGAGCAGTTCTTC
TRBJ2-2 | TRBD2 | few | 14 | TRBV12-3/TRBV12-4 | CASRGTRGGGELFF | TGTGCCAGCAGGGGGACTAGGGGGGGCGGGGAGCTGTTTTTT
TRBJ2-4 | - | - | 11 | TRBV15 | CATSRGQIQYF | TGTGCCACCAGCAGGGGACAAATTCAGTACTTC
TRBJ2-4 | - | few | 15 | TRBV28 | CASSQGLIAKNIQYF | TGTGCCAGCAGCCAGGGCTTAATCGCCAAAAACATTCAGTACTTC
TRBJ2-4 | TRBD1 | - | 15 | TRBV6-1 | CASREQGARINIQYF | TGTGCCAGCAGGGAACAGGGGGCACGTATCAACATTCAGTACTTC
TRBJ1-2 | TRBD1 | - | 13 | TRBV20-1 | CSAWTGRHYGYTF | TGCAGTGCTTGGACAGGGAGGCACTATGGCTACACCTTC
TRBJ1-1 | TRBD1 | many | 16 | TRBV5-5 | CASSWDPTGVNTEAFF | TGTGCCAGCAGCTGGGACCCGACAGGGGTGAACACTGAAGCTTTCTTT
TRBJ1-1 | - | many | 14 | TRBV28 | CASSLGAQNTEAFF | TGTGCCAGCAGCCTGGGGGCGCAGAACACTGAAGCTTTCTTT
TRBJ2-7 | - | many | 13 | TRBV5-1 | CASSSTGNYEQYF | TGCGCCAGCAGCTCGACGGGCAATTACGAGCAGTACTTC
TRBJ1-1 | - | many | 13 | TRBV7-9 | CASTPWAYTEAFF | TGTGCCAGCACCCCATGGGCCTACACTGAAGCTTTCTTT
TRBJ1-5 | - | - | 15 | TRBV9 | CASSVEGTVNQPQHF | TGTGCCAGCAGCGTAGAAGGGACGGTGAATCAGCCCCAGCATTTT
TRBJ2-7 | - | many | 16 | TRBV11-2 | CASSLRSLEGFNEQYF | TGTGCCAGCAGCTTACGAAGCTTGGAAGGGTTCAACGAGCAGTACTTC
TRBJ2-5 | - | many | 15 | TRBV12-3/TRBV12-4 | CASGDYGGGIETQYF | TGTGCCAGCGGCGATTATGGGGGCGGGATAGAGACCCAGTACTTC
TRBJ2-7 | TRBD2 | - | 16 | TRBV11-3 | CASSGKSGRLGHEQYF | TGTGCCAGCAGCGGGAAGAGCGGGAGGTTGGGTCACGAGCAGTACTTC
TRBJ2-7 | - | few | 14 | TRBV3-1 | CASSRNRDSYEQYF | TGTGCCAGCAGTCGAAACAGGGATAGCTACGAGCAGTACTTC
TRBJ1-2 | - | many | 17 | TRBV5-5 | CASSLDWSGFAGYGYTF | TGTGCCAGCAGCTTGGACTGGTCAGGGTTTGCGGGCTATGGCTACACCTTC